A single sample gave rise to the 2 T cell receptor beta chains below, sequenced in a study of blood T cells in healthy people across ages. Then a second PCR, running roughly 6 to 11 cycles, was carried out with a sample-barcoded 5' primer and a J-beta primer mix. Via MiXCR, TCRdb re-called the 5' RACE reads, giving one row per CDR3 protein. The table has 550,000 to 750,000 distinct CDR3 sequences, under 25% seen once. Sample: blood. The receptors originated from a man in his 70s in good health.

CDR3 protein: CASKADRGSSPLHF. CDR3 coding DNA: TGTGCCAGCAAGGCGGACAGGGGGTCTTCACCCCTCCACTTT. The V call is TRBV2, the J call TRBJ1-6; 10 nucleotides align to TRBD1. J gave up 9 bases and V 7 bases, and 6 bases lay outside the gene matches. The CDR3 runs 14 residues. Germline V gives CDR1 SNHLY, CDR2 FYNNEI.

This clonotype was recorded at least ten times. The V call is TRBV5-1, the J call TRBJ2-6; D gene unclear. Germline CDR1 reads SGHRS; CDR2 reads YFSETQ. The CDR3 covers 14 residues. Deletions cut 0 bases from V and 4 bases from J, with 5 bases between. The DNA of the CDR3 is TGCGCCAGCAGCTTGGAGTCCGGGGCCAACGTCCTGACTTTC. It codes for CASSLESGANVLTF.